What follows are 19 T cell receptor beta chains derived from one specimen sequenced in a study of T cell repertoires in cytomegalovirus infection. MiXCR, run by TCRdb on the reads, gives a single entry per CDR3 protein. The table shows roughly 720,000 distinct CDR3 sequences, with 35% to 45% occurring only once. Sample: PBMCs. These receptors came from a human donor in good health (CMV status not recorded). Some clones in this sample may be carry-over from other donors' samples.

The J gene is TRBJ1-5, the V gene TRBV6-6; D unresolved. Germline values: CDR1 MNHNY, CDR2 SVGAGI (reference sequence). The CDR3 is made up of 15 amino acids. Trimming removed 0 bases at V and 1 base at J, with 7 bases between. Here the CDR3 reads CASSYSGSSNQPQHF. CDR3 sequence (DNA): TGTGCCAGCAGTTACTCAGGGTCCAGCAATCAGCCCCAGCATTTT.

This clonotype was seen more than once but under ten times. The rearrangement joins TRBV11-2 to TRBJ2-1, with 8 positions matching TRBD2. The CDR3 extends over 14 amino acids. Unmatched junction bases numbered 2, after V lost 5 bases and J lost 2 bases. Germline values: CDR1 SGHAT, CDR2 FQNNGV. CDR3 in DNA: TGTGCCAGCAGCCCGACTAGCGCCTACAATGAGCAGTTCTTC. Translated, it gives CASSPTSAYNEQFF. Supplemented by reference TRBV11-2 and TRBJ2-1, the full variable domain reads EAGVAQSPRYKIIEKRQSVAFWCNPISGHATLYWYQQILGQGPKLLIQFQNNGVVDDSQLPKDRFSAERLKGVDSTLKIQPAKLEDSAVYLCASSPTSAYNEQFFGPGTRLTVL.

J is TRBJ2-3 and V is TRBV18; 8 bases agree with TRBD2. V was pared by 4 bases and J by 3 bases, with 9 bases of the junction left unmatched. There are 16 residues in the CDR3. Germline CDR1 and CDR2: KGHSH and LQKENI. CDR3 loop: CASSLTGGPSTDTQYF. For the CDR3, the DNA is TGTGCCAGCTCACTCACGGGGGGGCCCTCGACAGATACGCAGTATTTT.

This clonotype occurred a few times. This rearrangement joins TRBV27 to TRBJ2-5, with D hard to call. Germline V CDR1 and CDR2: MNHEY, SMNVEV (reference sequence). The V and J ends lost 3 bases and 1 base respectively, with 9 bases between them. CDR3 length: 14 residues. The CDR3 DNA sequence: TGTGCCAGCAGTTTCCTTCCGGGCCAAGAGACCCAGTACTTC. It encodes CASSFLPGQETQYF.

Concerning this clonotype: Germline and junction disagree at one end, which may indicate a read error. The chain combines TRBV27 with TRBJ2-1; 16 bases fit TRBD2. In germline, CDR1 is MNHEY, CDR2 SMNVEV (reference sequence). The CDR3 is made up of 17 amino acids. In nucleotides, the CDR3 is TGTGCCATCAGTCCTCGGGGACTAGCGGGAGGGTACAATGAGCAGTTCTTC. It is translated as CAISPRGLAGGYNEQFF.

In the case of this clonotype: No conserved phenylalanine or tryptophan is present at the end of the CDR3, so a read error is the likely explanation. This chain connects TRBV7-2 to TRBJ2-5; D gene uncertain. The germline V and J ends were trimmed by 2 bases and 7 bases, with 8 bases remaining between them. The CDR3 loop spans 12 amino acids. CDR1 is SGHTA, CDR2 FQGNSA, per germline. Written as DNA, the CDR3 is TGTGCCAGCAGCTTATTTTGGGGGACCCAGTACTTA. Protein sequence: CASSLFWGTQYL.

This rearrangement joins TRBV5-4 to TRBJ2-5; 7 nucleotides match TRBD1. The V gene end was trimmed by 5 bases and the J gene end by 1 base; junction bases not matched to a gene: 5. There are 14 residues in the CDR3. Germline CDR1 SGHNT, CDR2 YYREEE (reference sequence). The chain's CDR3 is CASRDREFQETQYF. CDR3 coding DNA: TGTGCCAGCAGAGACAGGGAATTCCAAGAGACCCAGTACTTC.

The chain is built from TRBV5-6 and TRBJ2-1; the match to TRBD2 covers 7 bases. Unmatched junction bases numbered 12, after V lost 0 bases and J lost 9 bases. Germline V gene sequence: CDR1 SGHDT, CDR2 YYEEEE. The CDR3 extends over 16 amino acids. The CDR3 nucleotides read TGTGCCAGCAGCTTGGGGGTACAGCGGGAACGCAGTGAGCAGTTCTTC. It encodes CASSLGVQRERSEQFF. The variable domain in full, completed from reference TRBV5-6 and TRBJ2-1, reads DAGVTQSPTHLIKTRGQQVTLRCSPKSGHDTVSWYQQALGQGPQFIFQYYEEEERQRGNFPDRFSGHQFPNYSSELNVNALLLGDSALYLCASSLGVQRERSEQFFGPGTRLTVL.

The J gene is TRBJ2-7, the V gene TRBV19; D gene uncertain. In germline, CDR1 is LNHDA, CDR2 SQIVND (reference sequence). The V gene lost 3 bases and the J gene lost 2 bases, with 8 bases spanning the gap. This CDR3 is built from 13 residues. CDR3 sequence: CASSMGRTYEQYF. In DNA form, the CDR3 reads TGTGCCAGTAGTATGGGCAGAACCTACGAGCAGTACTTC.

The genes are TRBV7-6 and TRBJ2-3, with 7 bases lining up with TRBD1. V trimming: 3 bases; J trimming: 4 bases; junction bases outside the gene matches: 13. Germline-derived CDR1 and CDR2 are SGHVS and FNYEAQ. The CDR3 length is 17 residues. CDR3 amino acids: CASSFRGGARLADTQYF. In DNA form, the CDR3 reads TGTGCCAGCAGCTTCCGAGGGGGCGCCAGGTTAGCAGATACGCAGTATTTT.

The V gene is TRBV19, the J gene TRBJ1-5, with 9 positions matching TRBD1. J lost 1 base, V lost 9 bases, and 10 bases had no gene match. The V gene's germline CDR1 is LNHDA and CDR2 SQIVND (reference sequence). The CDR3 is 16 amino acids. CDR3 bases: TGTGCCAGCATCCGGGACAGGGCTATGAGCAATCAGCCCCAGCATTTT. As protein: CASIRDRAMSNQPQHF.

This clonotype was recorded at least ten times. The rearrangement joins TRBV28 to TRBJ1-5; 8 bases are shared with TRBD1. Germline CDR1 MDHEN, CDR2 SYDVKM. Trimming cost V 6 bases and J 1 base; bases outside gene matches: 2. CDR3 length equals 14 residues. In nucleotides, the CDR3 is TGTGCCAGCAGGCGGGACAGGAGCAATCAGCCCCAGCATTTT. Protein sequence: CASRRDRSNQPQHF.

This chain joins TRBV28 and TRBJ1-1, with D possibly matching TRBD1 (6 bases). This CDR3 region has 16 residues. Germline V gene data show CDR1 as MDHEN and CDR2 as SYDVKM. V lost 5 bases, J lost 1 base, and 17 bases lay in between. The CDR3 DNA reads TGTGCCAGCAGTCTCCCCAAGGGGGGATCGAACACTGAAGCTTTCTTT. Amino acids: CASSLPKGGSNTEAFF.

The V call is TRBV20-1, the J call TRBJ2-3, with TRBD1 identical over 12 bases. Germline V lookup: CDR1 DFQATT, CDR2 SNEGSKA (reference sequence). The CDR3 covers 15 residues. The V gene end was trimmed by 3 bases and the J gene end by 5 bases; junction bases not matched to a gene: 6. This chain's CDR3 is CSARGTGGLGDTQYF. CDR3 nucleotide sequence: TGCAGTGCTAGGGGGACAGGGGGCTTGGGAGATACGCAGTATTTT.

V usage is TRBV10-3 and J usage is TRBJ2-7, with D tentatively TRBD2 (5 bases). Between the trimmed V and J ends, which lost 3 bases and 2 bases, there was a span of 11 bases. The CDR3 length is 14 residues. Per the germline V gene, CDR1 is ENHRY and CDR2 is SYGVKD. The CDR3 sequence: CAISDRDPTYEQYF. The CDR3 DNA follows: TGTGCCATCAGTGACCGGGATCCCACCTACGAGCAGTACTTC.

There are many counts of this clonotype. V usage is TRBV7-2 and J usage is TRBJ1-6; TRBD1 is a possible D gene (5 bases). Germline V gene data show CDR1 as SGHTA and CDR2 as FQGNSA. Trimming shortened V by 1 base and J by 8 bases, and 6 bases separated the two germline ends. This CDR3 spans 13 amino acids. In DNA form, the CDR3 reads TGTGCCAGCAGCTTAGGGGGCGATTCACCCCTCCACTTT. Translating gives CASSLGGDSPLHF.

This clonotype occurred many times. J is TRBJ1-3 and V is TRBV7-2, with 7 bases identical to TRBD1. This CDR3 is 15 amino acids long. Germline V CDR1 and CDR2: SGHTA, FQGNSA. The trim removed 6 bases at V and 0 bases at J, leaving 5 bases unmatched. CDR3 loop: CASRIDRDSGNTIYF. CDR3 coding DNA: TGTGCCAGCAGGATCGACAGGGACTCTGGAAACACCATATATTTT.

This chain connects TRBV19 to TRBJ1-1; the D gene is possibly TRBD1 (5 bases). Germline assignment: CDR1 LNHDA and CDR2 SQIVND (reference sequence). CDR3 length equals 21 residues. Deletions cut 2 bases from V and 3 bases from J, with 31 bases between. CDR3 DNA: TGTGCCAGTAGTATATTAGGTGGGGCGGGGCGCCGTGTGATGGTGCACACTGAAGCTTTCTTT. Protein sequence: CASSILGGAGRRVMVHTEAFF.

The chain employs TRBV20-1 and TRBJ2-6, with 10 bases aligning to TRBD1. The CDR3 contains 19 residues. Germline V gives CDR1 DFQATT, CDR2 SNEGSKA (reference sequence). The trim removed 3 bases at V and 4 bases at J, leaving 15 bases unmatched. The CDR3 region is CSASKWGQGRTDGANVLTF. The DNA of the CDR3 is TGCAGTGCTAGTAAATGGGGACAGGGGAGGACGGACGGGGCCAACGTCCTGACTTTC.